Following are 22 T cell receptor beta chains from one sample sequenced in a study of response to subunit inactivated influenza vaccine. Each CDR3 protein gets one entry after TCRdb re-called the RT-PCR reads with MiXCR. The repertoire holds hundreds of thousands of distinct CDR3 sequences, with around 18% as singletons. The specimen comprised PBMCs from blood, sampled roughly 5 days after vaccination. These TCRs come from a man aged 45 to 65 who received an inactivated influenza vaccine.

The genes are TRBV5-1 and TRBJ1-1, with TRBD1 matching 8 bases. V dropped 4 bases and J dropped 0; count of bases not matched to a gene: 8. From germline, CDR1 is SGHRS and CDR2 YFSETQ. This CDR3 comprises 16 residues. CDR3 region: CASSEDRANMNTEAFF. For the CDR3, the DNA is TGCGCCAGCAGCGAGGACAGGGCTAACATGAACACTGAAGCTTTCTTT.

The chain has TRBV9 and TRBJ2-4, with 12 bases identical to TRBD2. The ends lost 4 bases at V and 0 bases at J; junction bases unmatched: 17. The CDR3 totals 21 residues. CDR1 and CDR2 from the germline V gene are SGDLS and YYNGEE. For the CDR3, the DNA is TGTGCCAGCAGCCCCCAGCCCCCTAGCGGGGGGGCGGGTCTAGCCAAAAACATTCAGTACTTC. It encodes CASSPQPPSGGAGLAKNIQYF.

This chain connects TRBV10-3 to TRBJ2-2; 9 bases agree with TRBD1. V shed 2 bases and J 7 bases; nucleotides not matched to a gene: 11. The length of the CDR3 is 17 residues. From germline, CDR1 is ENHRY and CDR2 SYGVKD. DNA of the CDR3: TGTGCCATCAGTGAGGGTAACAGGGGGCGAAACTACGGGGAGCTGTTTTTT. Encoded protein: CAISEGNRGRNYGELFF.

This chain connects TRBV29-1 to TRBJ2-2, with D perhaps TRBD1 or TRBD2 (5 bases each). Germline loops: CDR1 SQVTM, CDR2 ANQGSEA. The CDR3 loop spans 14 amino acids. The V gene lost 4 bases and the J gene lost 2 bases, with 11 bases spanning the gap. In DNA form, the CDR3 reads TGCAGCGTTGCTCGAGGGACCAACACCGGGGAGCTGTTTTTT. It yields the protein CSVARGTNTGELFF.

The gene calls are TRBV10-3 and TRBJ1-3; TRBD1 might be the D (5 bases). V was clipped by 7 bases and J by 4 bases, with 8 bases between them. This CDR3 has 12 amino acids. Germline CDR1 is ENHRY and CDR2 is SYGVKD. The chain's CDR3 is CAIKGNGNTIYF. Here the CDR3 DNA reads TGTGCCATCAAGGGGAACGGAAACACCATATATTTT.

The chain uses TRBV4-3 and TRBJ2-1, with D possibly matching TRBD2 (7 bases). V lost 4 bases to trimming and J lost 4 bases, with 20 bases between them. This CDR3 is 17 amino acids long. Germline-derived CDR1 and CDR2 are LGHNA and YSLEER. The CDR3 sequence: CASSRGFGGRPYNEQFF. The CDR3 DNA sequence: TGCGCCAGCAGCCGCGGTTTCGGGGGGCGACCTTACAATGAGCAGTTCTTC.

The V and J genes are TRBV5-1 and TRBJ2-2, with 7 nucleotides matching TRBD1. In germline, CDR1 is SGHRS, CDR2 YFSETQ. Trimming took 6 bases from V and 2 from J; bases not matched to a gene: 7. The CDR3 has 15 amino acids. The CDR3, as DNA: TGCGCCAGCACCCGACAGGGTATTAACACCGGGGAGCTGTTTTTT. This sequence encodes CASTRQGINTGELFF. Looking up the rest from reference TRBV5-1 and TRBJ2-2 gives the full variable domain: KAGVTQTPRYLIKTRGQQVTLSCSPISGHRSVSWYQQTPGQGLQFLFEYFSETQRNKGNFPGRFSGRQFSNSRSEMNVSTLELGDSALYLCASTRQGINTGELFFGEGSRLTVL.

The CDR3 DNA sequence: TGTGCCAGCAGCCAAGACCGGACAGGGCGGGGTGAAGCTTTCTTT. Translated: CASSQDRTGRGEAFF. The V and J genes are TRBV4-2 and TRBJ1-1; TRBD1 matches at 8 bases. V shed 0 bases and J 7 bases; nucleotides not matched to a gene: 7. CDR3 size: 15 residues. The germline gives CDR1 LGHNA, CDR2 YNFKEQ.

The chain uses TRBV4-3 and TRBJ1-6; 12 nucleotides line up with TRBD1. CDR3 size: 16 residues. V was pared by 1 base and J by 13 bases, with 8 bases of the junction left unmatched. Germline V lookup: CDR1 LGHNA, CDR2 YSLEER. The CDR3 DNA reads TGCGCCAGCAGCCAAGGGTTAGGGACAGGGGGCTTCCCCCTCCACTTT. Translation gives CASSQGLGTGGFPLHF.

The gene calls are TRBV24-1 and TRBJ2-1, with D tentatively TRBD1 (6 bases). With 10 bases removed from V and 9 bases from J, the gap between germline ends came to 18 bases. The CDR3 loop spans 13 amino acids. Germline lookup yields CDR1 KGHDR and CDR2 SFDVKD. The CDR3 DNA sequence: TGTGCCACAAGGGGGTTCAAGAGTTTTGAGCAGTTCTTC. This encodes CATRGFKSFEQFF.

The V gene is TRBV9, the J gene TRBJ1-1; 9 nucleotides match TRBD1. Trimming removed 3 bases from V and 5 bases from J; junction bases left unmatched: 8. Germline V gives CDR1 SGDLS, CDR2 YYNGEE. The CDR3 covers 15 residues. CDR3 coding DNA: TGTGCCAGCAGCGCCGAGAACAGGGGGCGGACTGAAGCTTTCTTT. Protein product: CASSAENRGRTEAFF.

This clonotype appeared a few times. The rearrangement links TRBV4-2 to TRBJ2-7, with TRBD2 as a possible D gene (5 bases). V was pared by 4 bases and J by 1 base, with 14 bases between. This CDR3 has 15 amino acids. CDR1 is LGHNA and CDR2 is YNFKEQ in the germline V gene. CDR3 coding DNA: TGTGCCAGCAGCCTCACATCTGAGCGGTCCTACGAGCAGTACTTC. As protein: CASSLTSERSYEQYF.

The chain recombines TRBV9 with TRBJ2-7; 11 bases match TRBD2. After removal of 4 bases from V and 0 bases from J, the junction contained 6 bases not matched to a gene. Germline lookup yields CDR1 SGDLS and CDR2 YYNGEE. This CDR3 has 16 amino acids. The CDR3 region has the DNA TGTGCCAGCAGCCCCTCGGGACTAGCGGCCTCCTACGAGCAGTACTTC. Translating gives CASSPSGLAASYEQYF.

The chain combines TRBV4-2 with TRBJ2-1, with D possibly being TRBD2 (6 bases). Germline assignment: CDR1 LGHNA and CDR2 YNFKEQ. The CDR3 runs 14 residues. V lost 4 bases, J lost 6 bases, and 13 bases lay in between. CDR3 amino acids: CASSPGVAVNEQFF. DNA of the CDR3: TGTGCCAGCAGCCCCGGGGTAGCGGTCAATGAGCAGTTCTTC.

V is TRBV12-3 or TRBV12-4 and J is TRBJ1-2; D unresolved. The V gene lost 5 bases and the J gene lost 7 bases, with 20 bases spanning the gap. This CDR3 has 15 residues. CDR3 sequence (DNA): TGTGCCAGCAGTCCCCGTTCAGGCGCTAGTATTGGCTACACCTTC. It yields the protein CASSPRSGASIGYTF.

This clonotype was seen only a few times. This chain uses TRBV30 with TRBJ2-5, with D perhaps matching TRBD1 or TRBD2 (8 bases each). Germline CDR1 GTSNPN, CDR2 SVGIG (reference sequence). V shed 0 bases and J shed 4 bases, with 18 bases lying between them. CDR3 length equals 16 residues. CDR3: CAWSVTGGTSGETQYF. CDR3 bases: TGTGCCTGGAGTGTCACAGGGGGAACTAGCGGAGAGACCCAGTACTTC.

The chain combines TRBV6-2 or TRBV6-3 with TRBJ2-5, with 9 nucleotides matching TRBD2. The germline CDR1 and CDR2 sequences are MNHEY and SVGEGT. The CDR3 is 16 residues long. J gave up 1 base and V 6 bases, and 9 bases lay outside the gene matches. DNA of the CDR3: TGTGCCAGCAGCGAGACGTCTAGCGGGATCCAAGAGACCCAGTACTTC. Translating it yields CASSETSSGIQETQYF.

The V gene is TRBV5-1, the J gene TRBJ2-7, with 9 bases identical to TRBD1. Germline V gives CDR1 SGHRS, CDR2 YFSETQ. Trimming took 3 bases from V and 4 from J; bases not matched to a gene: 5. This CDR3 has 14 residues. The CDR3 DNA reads TGCGCCAGCAGCTCCCGGGACAGGGATTACGAGCAGTACTTC. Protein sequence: CASSSRDRDYEQYF.

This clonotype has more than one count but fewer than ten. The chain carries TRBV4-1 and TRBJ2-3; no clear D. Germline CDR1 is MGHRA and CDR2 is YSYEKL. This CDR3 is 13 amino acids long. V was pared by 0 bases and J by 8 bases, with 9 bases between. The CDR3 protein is CASSQERKGTQYF. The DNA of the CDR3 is TGCGCCAGCAGCCAAGAGAGAAAGGGTACGCAGTATTTT.

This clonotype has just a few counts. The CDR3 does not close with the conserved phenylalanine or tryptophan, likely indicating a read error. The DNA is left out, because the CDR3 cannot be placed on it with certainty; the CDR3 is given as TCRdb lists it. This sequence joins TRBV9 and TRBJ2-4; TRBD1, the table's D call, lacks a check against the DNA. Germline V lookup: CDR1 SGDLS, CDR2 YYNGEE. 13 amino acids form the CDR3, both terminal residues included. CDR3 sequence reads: CASSVSEIVAGQV.

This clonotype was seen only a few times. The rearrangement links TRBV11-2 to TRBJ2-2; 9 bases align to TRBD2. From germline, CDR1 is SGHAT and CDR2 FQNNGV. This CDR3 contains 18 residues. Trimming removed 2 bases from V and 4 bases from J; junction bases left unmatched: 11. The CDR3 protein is CASSLWAGGALVTGELFF. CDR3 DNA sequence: TGTGCCAGCAGCTTATGGGCGGGGGGGGCACTCGTCACCGGGGAGCTGTTTTTT.

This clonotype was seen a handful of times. CDR3 in DNA: TGTGCCAGCAGCTCACTTAGTAGGGACACTGAAGCTTTCTTT. Translating gives CASSSLSRDTEAFF. The chain combines TRBV7-6 with TRBJ1-1; D is undetermined. Per the germline V gene, CDR1 is SGHVS and CDR2 is FNYEAQ. The CDR3 runs 14 residues. V shed 4 bases and J shed 3 bases, with 12 bases lying between them. Together with reference TRBV7-6 and TRBJ1-1, the CDR3 gives the full variable domain: GAGVSQSPRYKVTKRGQDVALRCDPISGHVSLYWYRQALGQGPEFLTYFNYEAQQDKSGLPNDRFSAERPEGSISTLTIQRTEQRDSAMYRCASSSLSRDTEAFFGQGTRLTVV.